This T cell receptor (beta chain) was sequenced in a study of blood T cell repertoires in COVID-19 (dated by TCRdb to about 2020). In the study overall: Collaborator samples came from the United States, Italy and Spain and covered acute and convalescent phases of COVID-19. The prospective study material was composed of cDNA or gDNA derived from T cells, B-cell-depleted T cells, or PBMCs. Subjects who had been exposed to COVID-19, were actively infected with it, or had recovered from it provided the deeply sampled blood TCRbeta repertoires that made up the dataset. The repertoires were made available in a free public database intended to serve as a resource for research on the immune response to SARS-CoV-2. The samples were drawn from the first 160 participants of the ongoing ImmuneRACE study and from over 950 subjects provided by 6 global collaborators. A de-identified subject ID, COVID-19 status, age in years and sex were almost always included in the sample metadata. Where available, HLA class I and class II types were obtained from metadata supplied by the sample provider rather than from assay-based typing. Study-level results and caveats: How much clinical and demographic metadata was included differed by source and by participant, and the metadata was provided uncurated.

A remark on this clone: Its antigen is currently not known. Base-call qualities are not available, and no considerably larger clone is one nucleotide away.

Enrolling through a virtual design, the prospective study's participants ranged in age from roughly 18 to 95 years and lived across more than 20 United States geographic areas. In the prospective study, cohorts were assigned on the basis of participant-reported clinical history obtained from a screening survey and a study questionnaire. ImmuneRACE Cohort 3 recovered participants were defined by two consecutive negative NP/OP PCR tests, healthcare professional clearance, or symptom resolution. In the prospective study, whole blood, serum and a nasopharyngeal or oropharyngeal swab were collected from each participant by mobile phlebotomists. Prospective study participants could optionally give additional blood draws and questionnaires over an approximately two-month period. Before DNA extraction, prospective study blood samples were shipped either frozen or at room temperature. TCRbeta CDR3 regions were amplified from genomic DNA by means of the immunoSEQ Assay, a bias-controlled multiplex PCR. Concerning the study's data processing: The number of nucleated cells in each sample was estimated by amplification of reference gene primers within the assay. Sequence reads were collapsed and filtered to measure the absolute abundance of every unique TCRbeta CDR3 rearrangement. For each sample, productive Simpson clonality was calculated as the square root of Simpson's diversity index over productive rearrangements. This is the immuneACCESS table as TCRdb keeps it, with only in-frame sequences that have V and J called. A part of the clones is gone; compared with another copy, unresolved V genes explain less than half, and the rest is unexplained. That table is the source of V, J and clone size, and D and trimming were worked out from the DNA. This sample holds a few hundred thousand clones; 65% to 90% were observed only once. 1.5% to 2% of the sample belongs to the ten largest clones.

The sequence was obtained from a man aged 40-49 years who had recovered from COVID-19. Material for sequencing was PBMCs or T cells enriched from blood (not recorded which).

The bases read TGCGCCAGTTCGAAAGTGGGGACAGGGGTCACTGAAGCTTTCTTT. It specifies CASSKVGTGVTEAFF. In this chain, TRBV5-1 is recombined with TRBJ1-1; TRBD1 matches 10 bases in the middle. The germline V gene yields SGHRS for CDR1 and YFSETQ for CDR2. Including cysteine and phenylalanine, the CDR3 has 15 amino acids. Of all the DNA, just the CDR3 is kept, 45 bases in frame from base 1. Trimming removed 8 bases from V and 4 bases from J; the gene matches leave 11 bases unexplained.